Following are 9 T cell receptor beta chains from one sample sequenced in a study of T cells expressing NK-cell markers. TCRdb reprocessed the 5' RACE reads; each CDR3 protein has one entry and no DNA is given. Recorded for this sample: 300,000 to 450,000 distinct CDR3 sequences. Sequencing input: blood T cells: a sorted CD56 or NKG2C T cell subset, CD4+ or CD8+ T cells, or bulk PBMC T cells (not recorded which). These receptors originate from a man aged 18-70 years in good health.

V gene TRBV28 combines with J gene TRBJ2-4; TCRdb designates TRBD1, a call that cannot be tested without DNA. The CDR3 is made up of 12 amino acids. In germline, CDR1 is MDHEN, CDR2 SYDVKM. CDR3 in amino acids: CASTSPADIQYF. The whole variable domain, filled in from reference TRBV28 and TRBJ2-4, reads DVKVTQSSRYLVKRTGEKVFLECVQDMDHENMFWYRQDPGLGLRLIYFSYDVKMKEKGDIPEGYSVSREKKERFSLILESASTNQTSMYLCASTSPADIQYFGAGTRLSVL.

CDR3 region: CSAAPTSGGETQYF. This chain joins TRBV20-1 and TRBJ2-5; TCRdb returns TRBD2, unconfirmable since there is no DNA. This CDR3 spans 14 amino acids. The germline CDR1 and CDR2 sequences are DFQATT and SNEGSKA (reference sequence).

The rearrangement joins TRBV19 to TRBJ1-5; lacking DNA, the TRBD1 call made by TCRdb goes unchecked. This CDR3 contains 15 residues. The germline CDR1 and CDR2 sequences are LNHDA and SQIVND (reference sequence). CDR3: CASSLTGIGNQPQHF.

V and J are TRBV2 and TRBJ1-1. The length of the CDR3 is 13 residues. Germline V gene sequence: CDR1 SNHLY, CDR2 FYNNEI. The CDR3 spells CASSERWDAEAFF.

This chain connects TRBV12-3 or TRBV12-4 to TRBJ1-1; TCRdb names TRBD1, which stays unverified in the absence of DNA. The CDR3 has 15 residues. The CDR3 reads CASRETTGVNTEAFF.

The chain links TRBV4-2 to TRBJ2-7; lacking DNA, the TRBD2 call made by TCRdb goes unchecked. The germline gives CDR1 LGHNA, CDR2 YNFKEQ. The CDR3 has 15 amino acids. CDR3 in amino acids: CASSKTAGGSYEQYF.

V gene TRBV27 combines with J gene TRBJ2-1. Germline CDR1 is MNHEY and CDR2 is SMNVEV (reference sequence). The CDR3 totals 11 residues. The CDR3 spells CASRPYNEQFF.

The rearrangement uses TRBV27 and TRBJ2-3. The CDR3 loop spans 16 amino acids. The germline CDR1 and CDR2 sequences are MNHEY and SMNVEV (reference sequence). CDR3 sequence reads: CASSLRRQPSTDTQYF.

The J gene is TRBJ2-1, the V gene TRBV5-1. Germline values: CDR1 SGHRS, CDR2 YFSETQ. The CDR3 loop spans 15 amino acids. The CDR3 sequence: CASSLDVDLYREQFF. Full variable domain (remainder filled in from reference TRBV5-1 and TRBJ2-1): KAGVTQTPRYLIKTRGQQVTLSCSPISGHRSVSWYQQTPGQGLQFLFEYFSETQRNKGNFPGRFSGRQFSNSRSEMNVSTLELGDSALYLCASSLDVDLYREQFFGPGTRLTVL.